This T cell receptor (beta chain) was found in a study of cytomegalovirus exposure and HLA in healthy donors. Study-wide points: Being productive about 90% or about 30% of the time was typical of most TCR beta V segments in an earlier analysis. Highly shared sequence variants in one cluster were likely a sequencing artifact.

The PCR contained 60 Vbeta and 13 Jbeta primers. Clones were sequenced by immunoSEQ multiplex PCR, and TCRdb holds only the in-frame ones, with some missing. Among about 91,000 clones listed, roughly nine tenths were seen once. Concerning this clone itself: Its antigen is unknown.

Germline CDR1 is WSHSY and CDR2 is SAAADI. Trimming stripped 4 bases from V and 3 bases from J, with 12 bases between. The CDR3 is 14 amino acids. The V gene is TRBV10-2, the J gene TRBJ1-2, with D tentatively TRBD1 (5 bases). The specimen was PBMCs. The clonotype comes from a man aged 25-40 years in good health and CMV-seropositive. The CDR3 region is CASSAQGLDYGYTF. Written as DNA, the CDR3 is TGCGCCAGCAGTGCTCAGGGCCTGGACTATGGCTACACCTTC.